The entry below describes one TCR beta chain. This clonotype was counted at least ten times. No base quality information exists; no much larger clone differs at one position. At the junction V is shortened by 7 bases and J by 2 bases; bases outside the gene matches: 4. CDR1 and CDR2 (MNHEY, SVGEGT) derive from the germline V gene. From the cysteine through the phenylalanine, the CDR3 covers 15 amino acids. Of all the DNA, just the CDR3 is kept, 45 bases in frame from base 1. This entry comes from a study of T cells after yellow fever vaccination (dated 2019 in TCRdb). Broadly, across the study: Memory subsets (EM, EMRA, CM and Tscm) were sorted on a BD FACS Aria III using CD3, CD45RA, CCR7 and CD95 staining. The SMART-Seq v4 Ultra Low Input RNA kit was used to prepare libraries from fractions with low cell numbers. To track T-cell clones before and after primary and booster YFV17D yellow fever vaccination, bulk TCR alpha and beta repertoires were sequenced longitudinally. Two healthy male donors, one aged 18 to 30 and one aged 30 to 40 years, made up the cohort. Blood was drawn at multiple timepoints before and after primary and secondary immunization, with bulk PBMC replicates and cell subsets isolated. Sorting of memory subsets took place on days 0, 15 and 45 and at 18 months after primary vaccination, as well as on days 0, 15 and 45 after the 30-year booster. Broad study findings and their caveats: Because abundant contaminating clonotypes from the bulk population could be contained in FACS-sorted repertoires, computational filtering was required. Because only two donors were included in the study, the extent to which the findings can be generalized is limited. Compared with the primary T-cell response, the secondary T-cell response was weaker but faster, peaking on day 5 rather than day 15. In the sorted memory subsets on day 0, nearly all of the vaccine-responding clonotypes fell below detection. A small share of clonotypes occurred in both CD4 and CD8 compartments, likely arising from convergent recombination. After the booster, most of the clones that had expanded following primary vaccination were detected again (almost 98% of CD4 and around 88% of CD8), which suggests that memory was broadly maintained.

Synthesis of TCR cDNA relied on 5'RACE template switching, a step that introduced a universal primer site along with unique molecular identifiers. Priming for cDNA synthesis came from both the TCR alpha and TCR beta constant segments. Library amplification used two PCR steps, and the second PCR step added sample barcodes and sequencing adapters. Sequencing of the libraries was done on either Illumina HiSeq 2500 (2x100 bp) or NovaSeq (2x150 bp). On the authors' methods: MIGEC handled demultiplexing of reads and collapsing into UMI consensus sequences, while MiXCR performed V(D)J alignment. Vaccine-responding clonotypes were defined with edgeR using replicate PBMC samples, requiring FDR below 0.01 and a log2 fold change above 5 up to day 15. Each bulk clonotype received a CD4 or CD8 identity based on whether the sequenced CD4 or CD8 repertoire contained that clonotype at higher abundance. To estimate how each clone was distributed across memory phenotypes, clonotype frequencies in memory subsets were weighted by FACS-sorted cell numbers. The public reads were reprocessed in TCRdb via fastp at Q25 and MiXCR, keeping in-frame beta chains. Rows merge per CDR3 protein into single entries with the most common DNA and genes. TCRdb, rather than the study authors, made the V and J calls. A total of under 50,000 distinct CDR3 sequences appear in this sample, over 5.5% of them only once. The ten largest account for roughly 10% of the sample.

In the paper's terms, the treatment or condition label means: live attenuated yellow fever vaccine strain. A standard Ficoll-Paque protocol was used to isolate PBMCs from peripheral blood. RNA from sorted memory subsets was extracted with the RNeasy Micro Kit. Recombination joined TRBV6-2 or TRBV6-3 with TRBJ2-1; 11 bases in the middle match TRBD2. The sequences come from PBMCs, either bulk or a sorted T-cell subset (CD4+, CD8+, memory, or dextramer-sorted; not recorded which), collected 45 days after the yellow fever booster vaccination. This receptor was taken from a man in his thirties or forties who received the YFV17D yellow fever vaccine. The nucleotide sequence is TGTGCCAGCAAAGTAGCGGGAGGGCCCTACAATGAGCAGTTCTTC. Translated, this gives CASKVAGGPYNEQFF.